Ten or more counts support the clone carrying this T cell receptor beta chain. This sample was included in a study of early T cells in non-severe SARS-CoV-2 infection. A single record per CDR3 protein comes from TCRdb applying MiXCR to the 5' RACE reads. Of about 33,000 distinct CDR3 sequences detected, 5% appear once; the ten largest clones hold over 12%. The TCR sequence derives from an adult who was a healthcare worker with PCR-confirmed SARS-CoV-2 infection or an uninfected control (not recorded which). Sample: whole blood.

The CDR3 loop is CSASQGEQPQHF. The CDR3 DNA follows: TGCAGTGCTAGTCAGGGCGAACAGCCCCAGCATTTT. The chain carries TRBV20-1 and TRBJ1-5, with a tentative D call TRBD1 (5 bases). The CDR3 runs 12 residues. Trimming took off 3 bases at V and 7 bases at J, with 10 bases between the two ends. The germline V gene encodes CDR1 DFQATT and CDR2 SNEGSKA (reference sequence).